Listed below are T cell receptor beta chains from one sample, sequenced in a study of shared clonotypes between healthy human individuals. Sequencing used immunoSEQ multiplex PCR; TCRdb keeps in-frame clones, though not all of them. The sample includes 400,000 to 600,000 clones, 70% to 80% of them seen just once. Specimen: PBMCs. These TCRs come from a woman aged 40 to 49 in good health. Some clones in this sample may be carry-over from other donors' samples. The CDR3 runs from the conserved cysteine through the conserved F or W. D genes are given only for firm matches. The size entry is marked missing in some rows and otherwise reads once, few, many or a size class.

j_call clone_size v_call d_call cdr3_aa cdr3_nt
TRBJ2-1 NA TRBV11-3 NA CASSSRDSSYNEQFF TGTGCCAGCAGCTCCCGGGACTCCTCCTACAATGAGCAGTTCTTC
TRBJ1-5 few TRBV7-3 TRBD1 CASSLGQDQPQHF TGTGCCAGCAGCCTAGGACAGGATCAGCCCCAGCATTTT
TRBJ1-4 NA TRBV6-6 NA CASSYGETGYEEKLFF TGTGCCAGCAGTTACGGCGAAACAGGGTACGAAGAAAAACTGTTTTTT
TRBJ2-5 few TRBV19 TRBD1 CASGTGEYQETQYF TGTGCCAGCGGGACAGGGGAATACCAAGAGACCCAGTACTTC
TRBJ1-1 NA TRBV6-5 TRBD1 CASFRTGLMNTEAFF TGTGCCAGTTTCAGGACAGGGTTAATGAACACTGAAGCTTTCTTT
TRBJ1-3 few TRBV28 TRBD1 CASSQGARNTIYF TGTGCCAGCAGTCAGGGGGCCCGAAACACCATATATTTT
TRBJ1-5 NA TRBV2 NA CASSEEVGQPQHF TGTGCCAGCAGTGAGGAGGTAGGTCAGCCCCAGCATTTT
TRBJ1-1 NA TRBV5-6 NA CASSGWSQRYTEAFF TGTGCCAGCAGCGGCTGGTCCCAGAGGTACACTGAAGCTTTCTTT
TRBJ2-1 NA TRBV18 TRBD2 CASSQAGANSEQFF TGTGCCAGCTCACAAGCGGGAGCCAACAGTGAGCAGTTCTTC
TRBJ2-7 NA TRBV4-2 TRBD2 CASSPLGSGDSEQYF TGTGCCAGCAGCCCCCTCGGAAGCGGGGATTCCGAGCAGTACTTC
TRBJ1-5 NA TRBV27 NA CASSLGRGRLQPQHF TGTGCCAGCAGTTTGGGCAGGGGAAGGCTTCAGCCCCAGCATTTT
TRBJ2-7 NA TRBV10-2 TRBD2 CASSESLAGGTYEQYF TGCGCCAGCAGTGAGTCGCTAGCGGGAGGCACCTACGAGCAGTACTTC
TRBJ2-1 NA TRBV7-2 TRBD2 CASSQRLAGSGEQFF TGTGCCAGCAGCCAAAGACTAGCGGGATCCGGCGAGCAGTTCTTC
TRBJ2-5 NA TRBV7-3 NA CASTLTGETQYF TGTGCCAGCACCCTTACTGGGGAGACCCAGTACTTC
TRBJ1-1 NA TRBV5-5 NA CASSLQKNTEAFF TGTGCCAGCAGCTTACAGAAGAACACTGAAGCTTTCTTT
TRBJ2-3 NA TRBV6-5 NA CASSSRAGRDTQYF TGTGCCAGCAGTTCAAGGGCGGGACGAGATACGCAGTATTTT
TRBJ1-5 few TRBV11-2 NA CASSLAGTNQPQHF TGTGCCAGCAGCTTGGCAGGAACGAATCAGCCCCAGCATTTT
TRBJ2-7 NA TRBV2 NA CASSEWANYEQYF TGTGCCAGCAGTGAATGGGCAAACTACGAGCAGTACTTC
TRBJ2-7 few TRBV27 TRBD2 CASSLTSGLSYEQYF TGTGCCAGCAGCCTTACTAGCGGACTCTCCTACGAGCAGTACTTC
TRBJ1-2 NA TRBV6-5 NA CASRTVGRGAGYTF TGTGCCAGCAGGACCGTTGGTCGGGGCGCGGGCTACACCTTC
TRBJ2-7 NA TRBV5-6 NA CASSFDSRGYEQYF TGTGCCAGCAGCTTTGACTCGAGAGGATACGAGCAGTACTTC
TRBJ2-3 NA TRBV6-4 TRBD2 CASSDLAGEADTQYF TGTGCCAGCAGTGATTTAGCGGGAGAAGCAGATACGCAGTATTTT
TRBJ2-5 few TRBV5-6 NA CASSFGTGQETQYF TGTGCCAGCAGCTTTGGGACTGGTCAAGAGACCCAGTACTTC
TRBJ2-1 NA TRBV11-2 TRBD2 CASSLSPGTSGTQQFF TGTGCCAGCAGCTTATCTCCCGGGACTAGCGGGACGCAGCAGTTCTTC
TRBJ2-7 NA TRBV12-5 NA CARHYEQYF TGTGCTAGACACTACGAGCAGTACTTC
TRBJ2-1 NA TRBV29-1 TRBD1 CSVEGTGTGYEQFF TGCAGCGTTGAAGGGACCGGGACAGGGTATGAGCAGTTCTTC
TRBJ1-4 NA TRBV4-2 TRBD1 CASSQDSGTGSEKLFF TGTGCCAGCAGCCAAGATTCCGGGACAGGGAGTGAAAAACTGTTTTTT
TRBJ1-4 NA TRBV20-1 NA CSARWEKLFF TGCAGTGCTAGGTGGGAAAAACTGTTTTTT
TRBJ2-6 NA TRBV5-1 NA CASSENPTTANVLTF TGCGCCAGCAGCGAAAACCCGACTACAGCCAACGTCCTGACTTTC
TRBJ1-1 NA TRBV29-1 NA CSVDPRLGTEAFF TGCAGCGTCGACCCGAGGCTCGGTACTGAAGCTTTCTTT
TRBJ2-1 NA TRBV19 NA CASSPGAYNEQFF TGTGCCAGTAGTCCAGGGGCTTACAATGAGCAGTTCTTC
TRBJ2-1 NA TRBV7-2 TRBD2 CASSPKGLAGNNEQFF TGTGCCAGCAGCCCTAAGGGACTAGCGGGAAACAATGAGCAGTTCTTC
TRBJ1-1 NA TRBV7-3 NA CASSLSGRTEAFF TGTGCCAGCAGCTTATCCGGACGCACTGAAGCTTTCTTT
TRBJ2-7 NA TRBV7-9 NA CASSLVGGPDEQYF TGTGCCAGCAGCTTAGTGGGGGGGCCAGACGAGCAGTACTTC